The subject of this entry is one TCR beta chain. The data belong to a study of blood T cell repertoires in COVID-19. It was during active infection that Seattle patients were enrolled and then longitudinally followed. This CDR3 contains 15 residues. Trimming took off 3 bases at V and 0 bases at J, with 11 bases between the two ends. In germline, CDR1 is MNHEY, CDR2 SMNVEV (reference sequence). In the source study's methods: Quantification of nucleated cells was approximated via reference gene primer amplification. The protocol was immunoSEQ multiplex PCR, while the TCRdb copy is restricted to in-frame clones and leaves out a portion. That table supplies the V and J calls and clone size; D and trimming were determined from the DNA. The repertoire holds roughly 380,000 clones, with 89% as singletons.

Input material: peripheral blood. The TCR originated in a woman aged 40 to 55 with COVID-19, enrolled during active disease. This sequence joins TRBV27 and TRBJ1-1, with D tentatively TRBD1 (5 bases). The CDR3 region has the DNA TGTGCCAGCAGTTTGGTCGGGGGATTGAACACTGAAGCTTTCTTT. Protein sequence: CASSLVGGLNTEAFF.